This entry is about one T cell receptor beta chain. This record comes from a study of blood T cell repertoires in COVID-19. Looking at the study overall: Material from acute and convalescent COVID-19 was sourced from the United States, Italy and Spain. In each case, the material was cDNA or gDNA derived from T cells, B-cell-depleted T cells, or PBMCs.

Source study methods: Reference gene primer amplification yielded estimated nucleated cell counts. Profiling relied on immunoSEQ multiplex PCR, and the TCRdb table lists in-frame clones only, not all of them. That table is the source of V, J and clone size, and D and trimming were worked out from the DNA. The profile shows roughly 150,000 clones, approximately 80% of them singletons. The germline V gene has CDR1 LGHDT and CDR2 YNNKEL (reference sequence). The CDR3 loop spans 11 amino acids. Trimming left V 1 base short and J 8 bases short, with 5 bases between. Sequenced material: peripheral blood. The V and J genes are TRBV3-1 (or the pseudogene TRBV3-2) and TRBJ1-1, with D possibly matching TRBD1 (5 bases). The origin of this receptor is a woman between 50 and 59 years old in a cohort sampled during active or convalescent COVID-19. The CDR3 reads CASSQAGEAFF. In DNA, the CDR3 is TGTGCCAGCAGCCAAGCAGGGGAAGCTTTCTTT.